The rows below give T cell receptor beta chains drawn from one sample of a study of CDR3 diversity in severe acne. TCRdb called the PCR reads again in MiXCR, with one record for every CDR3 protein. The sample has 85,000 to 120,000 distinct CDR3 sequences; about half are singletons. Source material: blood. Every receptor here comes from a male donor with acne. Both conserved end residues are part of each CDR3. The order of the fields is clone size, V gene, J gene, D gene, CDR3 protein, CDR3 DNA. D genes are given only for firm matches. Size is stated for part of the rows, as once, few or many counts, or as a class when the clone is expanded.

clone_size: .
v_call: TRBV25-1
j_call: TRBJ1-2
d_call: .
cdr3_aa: CASSEFGDSGYTF
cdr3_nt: TGTGCCAGCAGTGAGTTCGGGGACTCTGGCTACACCTTC

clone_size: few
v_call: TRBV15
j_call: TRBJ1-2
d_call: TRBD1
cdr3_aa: CATSRDDRGYGYTF
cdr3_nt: TGTGCCACCAGCAGAGACGACAGGGGCTATGGCTACACCTTC

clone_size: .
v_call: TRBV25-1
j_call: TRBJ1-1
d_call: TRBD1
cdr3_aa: CASSPAGTGEALF
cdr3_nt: TGTGCCAGCTCACCCGCCGGGACAGGTGAAGCTCTCTTT

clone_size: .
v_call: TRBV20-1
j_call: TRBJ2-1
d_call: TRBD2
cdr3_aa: CSAKGLAGSYYYEQFF
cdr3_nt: TGCAGTGCCAAGGGACTAGCGGGAAGTTATTATTATGAGCAGTTCTTC

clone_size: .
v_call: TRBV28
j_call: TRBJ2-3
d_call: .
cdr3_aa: CASSWAGGADTQYF
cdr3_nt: TGTGCCAGCAGTTGGGCAGGAGGGGCAGATACGCAGTATTTT

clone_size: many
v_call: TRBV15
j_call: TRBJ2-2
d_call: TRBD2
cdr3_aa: CATSESGRALIGELFF
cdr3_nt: TGTGCCACCAGCGAGAGCGGGAGGGCCCTCATCGGGGAGCTGTTTTTT

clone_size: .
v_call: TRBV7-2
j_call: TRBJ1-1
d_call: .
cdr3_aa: CASSLTNWGVNTEAFF
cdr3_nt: TGTGCCAGCAGCTTAACAAATTGGGGGGTGAACACTGAAGCTTTCTTT

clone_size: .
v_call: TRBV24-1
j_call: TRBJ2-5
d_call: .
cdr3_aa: CATSDPPEETQYF
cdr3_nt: TGTGCCACCAGTGATCCCCCAGAAGAGACCCAGTACTTC

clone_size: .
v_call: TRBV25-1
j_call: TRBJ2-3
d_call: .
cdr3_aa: CASSEIRALDGSTDTQYF
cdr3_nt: TGTGCCAGCAGTGAAATTCGGGCCCTGGACGGTAGCACAGATACGCAGTATTTT

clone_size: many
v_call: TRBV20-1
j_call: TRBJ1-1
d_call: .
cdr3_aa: CSASRLSMMNTEAFF
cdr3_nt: TGCAGTGCTAGCCGACTCTCCATGATGAACACTGAAGCTTTCTTT

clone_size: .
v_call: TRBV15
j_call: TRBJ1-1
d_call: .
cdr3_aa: CATSSRFMNTEAFF
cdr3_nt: TGTGCCACCAGCTCCAGATTCATGAACACTGAAGCTTTCTTT

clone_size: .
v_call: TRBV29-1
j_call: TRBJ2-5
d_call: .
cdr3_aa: CSVEEGWRNQETQYF
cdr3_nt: TGCAGCGTTGAAGAGGGATGGAGAAACCAAGAGACCCAGTACTTC

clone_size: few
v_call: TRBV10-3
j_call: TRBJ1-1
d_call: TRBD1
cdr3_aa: CAISDIGTGALNTEAFF
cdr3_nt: TGTGCCATCAGTGACATCGGGACAGGGGCTCTGAACACTGAAGCTTTCTTT

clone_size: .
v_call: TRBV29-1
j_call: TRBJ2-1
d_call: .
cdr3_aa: CSVVGGGNEQFF
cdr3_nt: TGCAGCGTTGTGGGAGGGGGCAATGAGCAGTTCTTC

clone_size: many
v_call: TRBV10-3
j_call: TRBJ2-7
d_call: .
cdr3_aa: CAISESWWDTPREQYF
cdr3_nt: TGTGCCATCAGTGAGTCATGGTGGGACACCCCTCGCGAGCAGTACTTC

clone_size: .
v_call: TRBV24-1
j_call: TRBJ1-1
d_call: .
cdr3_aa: CATSGGVNTEAFF
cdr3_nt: TGTGCCACCAGTGGGGGGGTGAACACTGAAGCTTTCTTT

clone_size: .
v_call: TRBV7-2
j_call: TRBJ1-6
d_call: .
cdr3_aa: CASSLANDNSPLHF
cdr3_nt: TGTGCCAGCAGCTTAGCCAACGATAATTCACCCCTCCACTTT

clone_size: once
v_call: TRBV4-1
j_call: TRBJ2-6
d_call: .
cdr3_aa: CASSLWSESSGANVLTF
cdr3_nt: TGCGCCAGCAGCCTCTGGTCGGAGTCCTCTGGGGCCAACGTCCTGACTTTC

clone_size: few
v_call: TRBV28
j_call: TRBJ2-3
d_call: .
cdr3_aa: CASRTHAGTRWGDTQYF
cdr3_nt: TGTGCCAGCAGGACTCATGCAGGGACCCGTTGGGGAGATACGCAGTATTTT

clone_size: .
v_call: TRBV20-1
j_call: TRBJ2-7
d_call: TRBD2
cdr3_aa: CSARKHPSGRIYEQYF
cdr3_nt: TGCAGTGCTAGAAAGCACCCTAGCGGGAGAATATACGAGCAGTACTTC

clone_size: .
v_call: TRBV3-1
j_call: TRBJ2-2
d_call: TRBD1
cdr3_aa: CASRRRQGSNTGELFF
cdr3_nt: TGTGCCAGCAGACGACGACAGGGCTCGAACACCGGGGAGCTGTTTTTT

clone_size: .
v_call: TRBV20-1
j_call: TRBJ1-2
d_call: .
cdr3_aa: CSAVRTEDTDGYTF
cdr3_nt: TGCAGTGCCGTTAGGACAGAAGACACCGATGGCTACACCTTC

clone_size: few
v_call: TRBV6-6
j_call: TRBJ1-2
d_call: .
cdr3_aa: CASSYSDSGYTF
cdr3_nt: TGTGCCAGCAGTTACTCTGACAGTGGCTACACCTTC

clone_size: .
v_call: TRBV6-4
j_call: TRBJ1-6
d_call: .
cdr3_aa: CASSWTTNSPLHF
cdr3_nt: TGTGCCAGCAGTTGGACGACGAATTCACCCCTCCACTTT

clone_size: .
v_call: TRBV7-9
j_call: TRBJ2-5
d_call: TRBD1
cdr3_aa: CASRQTGGFQETQYF
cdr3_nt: TGTGCCAGCAGACAGACAGGGGGCTTTCAAGAGACCCAGTACTTC

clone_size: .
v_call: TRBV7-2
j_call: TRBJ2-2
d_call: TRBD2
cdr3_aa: CASSSAFGRAGELFF
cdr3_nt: TGTGCCAGCAGCTCTGCCTTCGGGAGGGCCGGGGAGCTGTTTTTT

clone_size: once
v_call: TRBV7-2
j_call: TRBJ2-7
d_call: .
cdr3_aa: CASSSEISYEQYF
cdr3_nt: TGTGCCAGCAGCTCGGAGATCTCCTACGAGCAGTACTTC

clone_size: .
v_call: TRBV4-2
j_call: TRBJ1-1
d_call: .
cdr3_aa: CASSFTVNTEAFF
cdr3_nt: TGTGCCAGCAGTTTCACGGTGAACACTGAAGCTTTCTTT

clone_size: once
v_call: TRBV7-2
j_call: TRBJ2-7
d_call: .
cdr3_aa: CASSSFTRGSYEQYF
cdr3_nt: TGTGCCAGCAGCTCTTTTACTCGGGGCTCCTACGAGCAGTACTTC

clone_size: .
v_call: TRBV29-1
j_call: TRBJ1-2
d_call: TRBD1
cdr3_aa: CSALGETGDHYGYTF
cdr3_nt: TGCAGCGCCCTTGGAGAGACAGGGGATCACTATGGCTACACCTTC

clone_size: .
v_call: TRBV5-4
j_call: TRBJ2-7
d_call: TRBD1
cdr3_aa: CASSFIQGKETQYEQYF
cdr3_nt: TGTGCCAGCAGCTTCATACAGGGGAAAGAGACCCAGTACGAGCAGTACTTC

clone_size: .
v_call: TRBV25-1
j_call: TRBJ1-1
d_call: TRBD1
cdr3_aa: CASTLDRGNTEAFF
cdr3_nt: TGTGCCAGCACCCTAGACAGGGGGAATACTGAAGCTTTCTTT

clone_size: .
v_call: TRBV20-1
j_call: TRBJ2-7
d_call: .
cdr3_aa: CSARVSESYEQYF
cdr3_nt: TGCAGTGCTAGAGTTAGCGAGAGCTACGAGCAGTACTTC

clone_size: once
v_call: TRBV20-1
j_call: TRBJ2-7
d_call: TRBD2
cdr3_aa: CSAWTSGVGGGGEQYF
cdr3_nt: TGCAGTGCTTGGACTAGCGGGGTGGGCGGAGGGGGGGAGCAGTACTTC

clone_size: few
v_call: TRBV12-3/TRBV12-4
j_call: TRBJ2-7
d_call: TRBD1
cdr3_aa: CASSLPHRMDRYTGELYF
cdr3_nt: TGTGCCAGCAGTTTACCTCACCGAATGGACAGGTACACCGGGGAGCTGTACTTC

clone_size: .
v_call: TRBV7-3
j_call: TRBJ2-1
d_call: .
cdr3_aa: CASSPTRQGNSRFF
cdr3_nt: TGTGCCAGCAGCCCAACCAGGCAGGGAAATTCGCGGTTCTTC

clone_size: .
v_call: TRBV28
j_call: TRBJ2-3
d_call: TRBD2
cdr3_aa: CASSMGGVNADTPYF
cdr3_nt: TGTGCCAGCAGCATGGGGGGGGTGAACGCAGATACGCCGTATTTT

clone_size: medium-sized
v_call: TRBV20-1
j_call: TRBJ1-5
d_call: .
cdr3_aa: CSARLVGAGSNQPQHF
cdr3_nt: TGCAGTGCCCGGCTTGTCGGGGCTGGTAGCAATCAGCCCCAGCATTTT

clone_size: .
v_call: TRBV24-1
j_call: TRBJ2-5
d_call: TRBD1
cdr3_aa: CATSVLTGGAAETQYF
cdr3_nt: TGTGCCACCAGTGTCCTGACAGGGGGCGCGGCGGAGACCCAGTACTTC